This T cell receptor beta chain was sequenced during a study of tissue T cells after allogeneic stem cell transplantation. Only a few counts were recorded for this clone. Mouse germline and gene names are used. The sequence runs out 1 residue before the end of the CDR3; the remainder is reconstructed from the germline J gene. V dropped 3 bases and J dropped 1 base, with 5 bases sitting between them. The CDR3 runs to 13 residues. Germline assignment: CDR1 FNHDT and CDR2 SITEND (reference sequence). Generated by immunoSEQ multiplex PCR, the TCRdb table keeps only in-frame clones and is missing some. In the table there are approximately 45,000 clones, approximately 70% of which are singletons.

Specimen: sorted cells pooled from one or two spleens. This clonotype was sampled from a pool of C57BL/6 mice in good health. V gene TRBV19 combines with J gene TRBJ1-5, with D hard to call. The covered CDR3 bases are TGTGCCAGCAGTAAAGGGAACAACCAGGCTCCGCTT. It yields the protein CASSKGNNQAPL. The CDR3 as a whole reads CASSKGNNQAPLF.